This T cell receptor (beta chain) derives from a study of PD-1 blockade in classical Hodgkin lymphoma. Regarding the study as a whole: Newly diagnosed patients and complete responders had comparable diversity at baseline. Healthy donors reportedly exceeded newly diagnosed patients in baseline TCR diversity. Patients excluded were those beginning nivolumab under 1 year after ASCT.

The CDR3 is 15 residues long. Trimming cost V 3 bases and J 2 bases, with 13 bases left between them. Germline loops: CDR1 MDHEN, CDR2 SYDVKM. In every patient, relapse followed autologous stem cell transplantation, while exposure to brentuximab vedotin differed. In the case of this clone: Its antigen remains unknown.

The protocol was immunoSEQ multiplex PCR, while the TCRdb copy is restricted to in-frame clones and leaves out a portion. The sample includes some 93,000 clones, 92% of them seen just once. J is TRBJ2-5 and V is TRBV28; D may be TRBD2 (6 bases). The origin of this receptor is a human donor with classical Hodgkin lymphoma. Sequencing used peripheral blood mononuclear cells (PBMCs), obtained at baseline. CDR3 loop: CASSFPGAGQETQYF. In DNA, the CDR3 is TGTGCCAGCAGTTTCCCGGGAGCGGGTCAAGAGACCCAGTACTTC.